The entry below describes one TCR beta chain. As yet, its antigen is unknown. Clones were sequenced by immunoSEQ multiplex PCR, and TCRdb holds only the in-frame ones, with some missing. The sample has some 580,000 clones; roughly 97% are singletons. The V end lost 6 bases, the J end lost 5 bases, and 16 bases lay between the germline ends. CDR3 length: 14 amino acids. Germline V CDR1 and CDR2: SNHLY, FYNNEI. These data are taken from a study of shared clonotypes between healthy human individuals. Study outcomes and limitations: It was the non-shared clonotypes that had lower generation probabilities than clonotypes shared by all four donors.

The chain links TRBV2 to TRBJ1-2, with D maybe TRBD1 (5 bases). The receptor's source is a woman aged 30 to 39 in good health. Sequencing was carried out using naive CD4+ T cells sorted from blood. As to subset: CD45RA+ positively selected. CDR3 nucleotide sequence: TGTGCCAGCAGCCCCATGACAGCAACGTATGGCTACACCTTC. It is translated as CASSPMTATYGYTF.